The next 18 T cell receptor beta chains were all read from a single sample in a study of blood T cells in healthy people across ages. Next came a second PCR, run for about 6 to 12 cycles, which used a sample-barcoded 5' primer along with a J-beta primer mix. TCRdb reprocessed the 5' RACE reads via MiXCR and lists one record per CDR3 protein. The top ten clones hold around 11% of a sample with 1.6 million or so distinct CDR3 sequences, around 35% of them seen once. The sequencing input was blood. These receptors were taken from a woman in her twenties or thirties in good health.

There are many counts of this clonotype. The CDR3, as DNA: TGCAGCGTTGAAGATGGGATAGCGGGGGGGAATGAGCAGTTCTTC. Translating gives CSVEDGIAGGNEQFF. The chain has TRBV29-1 and TRBJ2-1, with TRBD2 identical over 11 bases. Germline assignment: CDR1 SQVTM and CDR2 ANQGSEA. The CDR3 runs to 15 residues. V gave up 0 bases and J gave up 7 bases; unmatched junction bases: 5.

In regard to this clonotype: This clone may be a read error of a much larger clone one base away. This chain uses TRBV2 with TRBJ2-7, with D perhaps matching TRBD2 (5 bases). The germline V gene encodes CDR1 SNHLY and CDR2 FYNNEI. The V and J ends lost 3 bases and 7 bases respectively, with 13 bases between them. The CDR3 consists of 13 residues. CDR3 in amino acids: CASSDSEWEEQYF. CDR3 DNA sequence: TGTGCCAGCAGTGATAGCGAGTGGGAGGAGCAGTACTTC.

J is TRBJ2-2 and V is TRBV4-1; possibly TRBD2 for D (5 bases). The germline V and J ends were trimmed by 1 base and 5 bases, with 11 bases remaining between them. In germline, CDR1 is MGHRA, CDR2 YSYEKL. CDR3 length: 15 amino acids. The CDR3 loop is CASSQVDSSTGELFF. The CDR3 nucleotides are TGCGCCAGCAGCCAAGTGGACTCCTCAACCGGGGAGCTGTTTTTT.

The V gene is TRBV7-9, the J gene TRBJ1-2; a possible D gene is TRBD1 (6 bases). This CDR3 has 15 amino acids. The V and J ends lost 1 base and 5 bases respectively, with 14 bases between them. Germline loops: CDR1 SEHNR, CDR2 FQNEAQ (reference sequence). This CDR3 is CASSLEALGAYGYTF. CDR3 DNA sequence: TGTGCCAGCAGCTTAGAGGCCCTGGGGGCTTATGGCTACACCTTC.

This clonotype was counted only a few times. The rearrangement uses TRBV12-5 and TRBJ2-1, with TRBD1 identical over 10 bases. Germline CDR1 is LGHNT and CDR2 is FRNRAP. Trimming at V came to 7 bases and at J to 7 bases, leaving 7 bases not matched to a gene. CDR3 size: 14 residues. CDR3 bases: TGTGCTAGTGCCCCCGACAGGGGGCGGAATGAGCAGTTCTTC. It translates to CASAPDRGRNEQFF.

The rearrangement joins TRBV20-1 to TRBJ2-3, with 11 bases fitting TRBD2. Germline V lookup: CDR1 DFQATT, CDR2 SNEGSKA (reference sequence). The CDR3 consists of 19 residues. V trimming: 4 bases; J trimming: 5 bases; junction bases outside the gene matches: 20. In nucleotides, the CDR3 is TGCAGTGCTACTAGCGGGGGGTTACGACTTTTCACGAATGAAGATACGCAGTATTTT. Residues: CSATSGGLRLFTNEDTQYF.

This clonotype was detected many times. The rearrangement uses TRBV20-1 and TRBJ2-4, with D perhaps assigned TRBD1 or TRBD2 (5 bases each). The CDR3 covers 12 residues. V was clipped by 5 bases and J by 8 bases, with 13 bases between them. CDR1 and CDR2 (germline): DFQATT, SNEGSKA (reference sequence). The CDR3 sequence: CSACRDGDIQYF. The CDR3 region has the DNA TGCAGTGCTTGCAGGGACGGAGACATTCAGTACTTC.

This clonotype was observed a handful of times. As DNA, the CDR3 is TGTGCCAGCAGTTACCTAAGGACCACGCGGATGGATGAGCAGTACTTC. This encodes CASSYLRTTRMDEQYF. V gene TRBV6-5 combines with J gene TRBJ2-5; D gene uncertain. The V end was cut by 2 bases, the J end by 11 bases, with 24 bases between. CDR3 length equals 16 residues. From germline, CDR1 is MNHEY and CDR2 SVGAGI.

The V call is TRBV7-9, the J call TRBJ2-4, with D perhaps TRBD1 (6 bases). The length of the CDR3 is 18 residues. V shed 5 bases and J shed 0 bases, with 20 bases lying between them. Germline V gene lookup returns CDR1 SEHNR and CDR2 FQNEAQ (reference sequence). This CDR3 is CASSPRLGQTLAKNIQYF. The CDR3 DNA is TGTGCCAGCAGCCCCCGGCTCGGACAGACCCTAGCCAAAAACATTCAGTACTTC.

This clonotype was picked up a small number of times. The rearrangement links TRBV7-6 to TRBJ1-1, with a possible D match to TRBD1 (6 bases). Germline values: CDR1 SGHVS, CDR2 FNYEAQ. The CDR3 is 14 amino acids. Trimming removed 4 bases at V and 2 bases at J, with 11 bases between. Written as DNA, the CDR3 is TGTGCCAGCAGCTCGCAGGACAGTAACACTGAAGCTTTCTTT. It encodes CASSSQDSNTEAFF.

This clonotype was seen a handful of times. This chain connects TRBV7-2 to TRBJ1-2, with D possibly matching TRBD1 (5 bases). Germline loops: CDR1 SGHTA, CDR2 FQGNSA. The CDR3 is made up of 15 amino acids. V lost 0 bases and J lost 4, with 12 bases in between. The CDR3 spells CASSLARDSSYGYTF. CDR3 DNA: TGTGCCAGCAGCTTAGCGCGAGACAGTTCCTATGGCTACACCTTC.

CDR3 sequence reads: CASSLQRGVEQYF. The DNA of the CDR3 is TGTGCCAGCAGCTTACAACGGGGGGTCGAGCAGTACTTC. This rearrangement joins TRBV7-6 to TRBJ2-7; 7 nucleotides agree with TRBD2. The germline CDR1 and CDR2 sequences are SGHVS and FNYEAQ. V was pared by 2 bases and J by 6 bases, with 4 bases of the junction left unmatched. The CDR3 loop spans 13 amino acids.

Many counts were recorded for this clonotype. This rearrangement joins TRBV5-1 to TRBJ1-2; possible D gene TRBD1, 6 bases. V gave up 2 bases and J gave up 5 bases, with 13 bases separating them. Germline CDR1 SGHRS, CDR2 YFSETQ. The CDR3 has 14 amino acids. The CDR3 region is CASSLTSGVYGYTF. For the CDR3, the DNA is TGCGCCAGCAGCTTAACTTCAGGGGTTTATGGCTACACCTTC.

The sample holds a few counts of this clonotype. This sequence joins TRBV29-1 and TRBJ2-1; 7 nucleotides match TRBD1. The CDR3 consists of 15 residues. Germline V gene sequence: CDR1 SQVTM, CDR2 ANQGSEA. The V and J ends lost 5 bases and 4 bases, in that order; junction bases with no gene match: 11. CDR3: CSVPSEGAPYNEQFF. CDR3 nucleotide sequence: TGCAGCGTTCCGTCAGAGGGGGCGCCGTACAATGAGCAGTTCTTC.

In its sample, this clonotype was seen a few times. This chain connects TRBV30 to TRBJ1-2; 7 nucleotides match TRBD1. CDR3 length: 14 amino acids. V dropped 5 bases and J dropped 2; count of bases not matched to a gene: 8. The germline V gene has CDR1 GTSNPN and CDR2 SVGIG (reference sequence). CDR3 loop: CAWEGQYSNYGYTF. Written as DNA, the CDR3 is TGTGCCTGGGAGGGACAGTACTCCAACTATGGCTACACCTTC.

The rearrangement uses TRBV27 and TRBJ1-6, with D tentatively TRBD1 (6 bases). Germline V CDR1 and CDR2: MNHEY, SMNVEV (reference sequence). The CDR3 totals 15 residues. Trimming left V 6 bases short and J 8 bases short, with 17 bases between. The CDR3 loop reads CASSQKQGRYSPLHF. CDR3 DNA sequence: TGTGCCAGCAGCCAGAAACAGGGTCGGTATTCACCCCTCCACTTT.

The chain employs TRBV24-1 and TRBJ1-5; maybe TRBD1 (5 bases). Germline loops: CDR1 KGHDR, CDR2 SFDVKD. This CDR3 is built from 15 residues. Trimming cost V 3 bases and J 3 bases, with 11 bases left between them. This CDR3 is CATSDTGHVNQPQHF. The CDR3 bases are TGTGCCACCAGTGATACTGGACACGTCAATCAGCCCCAGCATTTT.

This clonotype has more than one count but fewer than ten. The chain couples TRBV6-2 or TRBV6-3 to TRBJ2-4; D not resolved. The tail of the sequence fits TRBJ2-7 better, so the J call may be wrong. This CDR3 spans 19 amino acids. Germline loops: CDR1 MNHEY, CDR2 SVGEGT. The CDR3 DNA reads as TGTGCCAGCAGTTACTCGATCGATTCTGGGGTTCCCGTCTCGAACGAGCAGTACTTC. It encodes CASSYSIDSGVPVSNEQYF.